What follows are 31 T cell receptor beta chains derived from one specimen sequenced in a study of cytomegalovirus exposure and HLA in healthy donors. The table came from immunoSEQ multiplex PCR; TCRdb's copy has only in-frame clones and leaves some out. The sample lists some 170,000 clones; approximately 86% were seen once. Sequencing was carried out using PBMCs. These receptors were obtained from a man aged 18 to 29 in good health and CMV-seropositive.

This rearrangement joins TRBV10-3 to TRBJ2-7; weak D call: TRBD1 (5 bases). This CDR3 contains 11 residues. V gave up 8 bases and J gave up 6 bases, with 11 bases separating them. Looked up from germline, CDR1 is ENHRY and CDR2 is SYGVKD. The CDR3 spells CAILDSGEQYF. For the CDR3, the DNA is TGTGCCATCCTAGACAGTGGCGAGCAGTACTTC.

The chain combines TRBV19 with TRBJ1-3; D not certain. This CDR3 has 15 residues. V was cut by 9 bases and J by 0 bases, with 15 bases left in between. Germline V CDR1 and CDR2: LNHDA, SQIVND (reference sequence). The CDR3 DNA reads TGTGCCAGCCGGAGTAACTCACTCTCTGGAAACACCATATATTTT. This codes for CASRSNSLSGNTIYF.

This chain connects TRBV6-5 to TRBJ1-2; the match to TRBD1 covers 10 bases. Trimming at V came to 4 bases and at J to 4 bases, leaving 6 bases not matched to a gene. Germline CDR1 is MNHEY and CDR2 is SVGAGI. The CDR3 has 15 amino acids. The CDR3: CASSSWDRGIYGYTF. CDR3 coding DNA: TGTGCCAGCAGTTCTTGGGACAGGGGTATCTATGGCTACACCTTC.

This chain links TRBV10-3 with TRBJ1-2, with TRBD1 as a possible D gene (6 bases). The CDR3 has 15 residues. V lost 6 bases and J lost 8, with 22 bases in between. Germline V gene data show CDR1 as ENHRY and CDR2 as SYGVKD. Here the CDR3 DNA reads TGTGCCATCAGCGCCCCGACAAGGGGGTTGAAGGGCTACACCTTC. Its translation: CAISAPTRGLKGYTF.

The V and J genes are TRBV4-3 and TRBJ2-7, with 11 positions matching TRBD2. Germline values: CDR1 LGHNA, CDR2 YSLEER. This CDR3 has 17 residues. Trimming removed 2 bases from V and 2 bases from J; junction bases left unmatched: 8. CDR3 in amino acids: CASSQKGLAEGPYEQYF. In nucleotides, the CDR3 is TGCGCCAGCAGCCAAAAGGGACTAGCGGAGGGCCCCTACGAGCAGTACTTC.

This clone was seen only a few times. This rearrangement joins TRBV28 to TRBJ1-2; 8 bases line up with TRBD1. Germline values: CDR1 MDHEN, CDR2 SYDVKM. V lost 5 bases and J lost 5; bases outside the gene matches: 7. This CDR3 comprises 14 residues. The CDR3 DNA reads TGTGCCAGCAGTCCCGGGACAGGAGTATATGGCTACACCTTC. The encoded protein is CASSPGTGVYGYTF.

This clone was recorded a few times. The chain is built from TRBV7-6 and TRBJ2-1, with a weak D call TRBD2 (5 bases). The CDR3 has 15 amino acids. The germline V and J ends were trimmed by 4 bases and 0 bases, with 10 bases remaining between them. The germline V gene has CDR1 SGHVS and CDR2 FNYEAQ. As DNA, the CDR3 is TGTGCCAGCAGCTCTTTAGCGAGCTCCTACAATGAGCAGTTCTTC. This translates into CASSSLASSYNEQFF.

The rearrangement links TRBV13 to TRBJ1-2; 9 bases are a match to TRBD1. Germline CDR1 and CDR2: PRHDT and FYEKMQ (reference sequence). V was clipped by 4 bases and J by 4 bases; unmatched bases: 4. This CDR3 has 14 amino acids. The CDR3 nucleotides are TGTGCCAGCAGCTCGGGACAGGGAATCTATGGCTACACCTTC. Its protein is CASSSGQGIYGYTF.

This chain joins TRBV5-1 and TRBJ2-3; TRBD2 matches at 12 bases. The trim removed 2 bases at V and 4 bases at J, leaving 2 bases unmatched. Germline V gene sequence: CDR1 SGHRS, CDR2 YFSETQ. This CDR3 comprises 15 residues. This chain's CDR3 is CASSFLAGGADTQYF. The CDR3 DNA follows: TGCGCCAGCAGCTTTCTAGCGGGAGGGGCAGATACGCAGTATTTT.

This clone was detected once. CDR3 sequence (DNA): TGCGCCAGTAGGGAGGGGACCACGTACTACGAGCAGTACTTC. Residues: CASREGTTYYEQYF. The chain links TRBV5-1 to TRBJ2-7; TRBD2 matches 7 bases. V lost 8 bases, J lost 3 bases, and 11 bases stayed unmatched. Germline V CDR1 and CDR2: SGHRS, YFSETQ. The CDR3 covers 14 residues.

The CDR3 loop is CASSPYDGSGPQHF. The CDR3 nucleotides are TGTGCCAGCTCACCATACGACGGGAGTGGGCCCCAGCATTTT. This chain uses TRBV18 with TRBJ1-5; D not resolved. The CDR3 runs 14 residues. Between the trimmed V and J ends, which lost 2 bases and 9 bases, there was a span of 14 bases. Germline V lookup: CDR1 KGHSH, CDR2 LQKENI. Filled out from reference TRBV18 and TRBJ1-5, the complete variable domain reads NAGVMQNPRHLVRRRGQEARLRCSPMKGHSHVYWYRQLPEEGLKFMVYLQKENIIDESGMPKERFSAEFPKEGPSILRIQQVVRGDSAAYFCASSPYDGSGPQHFGDGTRLSIL.

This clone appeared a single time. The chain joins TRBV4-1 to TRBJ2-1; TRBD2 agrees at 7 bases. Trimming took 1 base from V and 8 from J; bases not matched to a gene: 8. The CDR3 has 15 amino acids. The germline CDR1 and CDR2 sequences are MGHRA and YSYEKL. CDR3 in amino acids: CASSQVTAGVDEQFF. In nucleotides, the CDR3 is TGCGCCAGCAGCCAAGTGACGGCGGGAGTAGATGAGCAGTTCTTC.

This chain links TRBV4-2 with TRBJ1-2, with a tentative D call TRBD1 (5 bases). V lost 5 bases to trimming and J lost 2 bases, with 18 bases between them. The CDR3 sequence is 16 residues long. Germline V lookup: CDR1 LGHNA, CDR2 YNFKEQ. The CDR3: CASSGRISTVNYGYTF. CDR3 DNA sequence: TGTGCCAGCAGCGGAAGAATTTCGACAGTAAACTATGGCTACACCTTC.

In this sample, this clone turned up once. The DNA of the CDR3 is TGTGCCAGCAGTGAATATGGAAGGGGCCGAGAGACCCAGTACTTC. This sequence encodes CASSEYGRGRETQYF. The J gene is TRBJ2-5, the V gene TRBV25-1; D perhaps matches TRBD1 (5 bases). V was pared by 0 bases and J by 4 bases, with 12 bases between. The CDR3 covers 15 residues. CDR1 is MGHDK and CDR2 is SYGVNS in the germline V gene.

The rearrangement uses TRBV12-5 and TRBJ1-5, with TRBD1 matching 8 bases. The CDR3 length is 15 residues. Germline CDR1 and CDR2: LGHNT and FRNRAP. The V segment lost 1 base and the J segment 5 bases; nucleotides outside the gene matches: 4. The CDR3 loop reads CASGLGGQGDQPQHF. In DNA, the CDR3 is TGTGCTAGTGGTTTGGGAGGACAGGGCGATCAGCCCCAGCATTTT.

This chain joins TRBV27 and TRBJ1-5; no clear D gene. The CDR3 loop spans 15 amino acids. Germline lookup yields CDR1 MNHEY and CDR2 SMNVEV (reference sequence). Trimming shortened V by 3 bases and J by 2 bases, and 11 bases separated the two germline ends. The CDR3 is CASSLNGIGNQPQHF. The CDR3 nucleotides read TGTGCCAGCAGTTTGAACGGGATTGGCAATCAGCCCCAGCATTTT.

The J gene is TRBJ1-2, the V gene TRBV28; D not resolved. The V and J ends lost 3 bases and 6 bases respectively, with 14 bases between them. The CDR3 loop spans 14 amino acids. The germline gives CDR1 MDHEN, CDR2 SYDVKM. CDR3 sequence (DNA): TGTGCCAGCAGTTTGGCACTCAGGATACATGGCTACACCTTC. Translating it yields CASSLALRIHGYTF.

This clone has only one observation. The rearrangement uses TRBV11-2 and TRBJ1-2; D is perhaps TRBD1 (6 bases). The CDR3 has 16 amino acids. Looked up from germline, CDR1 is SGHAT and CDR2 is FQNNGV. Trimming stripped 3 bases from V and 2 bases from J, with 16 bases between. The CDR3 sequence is CASSFGWGLTNYGYTF. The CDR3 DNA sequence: TGTGCCAGCAGCTTTGGTTGGGGGCTTACCAACTATGGCTACACCTTC.

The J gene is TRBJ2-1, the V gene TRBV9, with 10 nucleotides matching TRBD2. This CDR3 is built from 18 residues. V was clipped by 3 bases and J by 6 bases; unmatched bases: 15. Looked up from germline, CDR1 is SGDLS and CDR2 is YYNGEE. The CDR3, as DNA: TGTGCCAGCAGCGAGCGAGCTAGCGGGAGTATTAACTCCAATGAGCAGTTCTTC. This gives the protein CASSERASGSINSNEQFF.

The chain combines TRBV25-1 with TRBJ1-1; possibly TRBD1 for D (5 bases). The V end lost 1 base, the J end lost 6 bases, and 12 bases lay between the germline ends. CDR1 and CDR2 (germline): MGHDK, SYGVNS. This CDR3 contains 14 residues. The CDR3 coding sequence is TGTGCCAGCAGTGAATCAGGCTGGGGCGCTGAAGCTTTCTTT. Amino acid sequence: CASSESGWGAEAFF.

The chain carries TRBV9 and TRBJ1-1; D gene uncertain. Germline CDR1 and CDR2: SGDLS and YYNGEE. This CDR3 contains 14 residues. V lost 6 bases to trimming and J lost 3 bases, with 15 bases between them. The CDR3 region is CASTESTGDTEAFF. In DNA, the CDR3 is TGTGCCAGCACCGAGTCGACCGGGGACACTGAAGCTTTCTTT. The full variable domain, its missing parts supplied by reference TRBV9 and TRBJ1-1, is DSGVTQTPKHLITATGQRVTLRCSPRSGDLSVYWYQQSLDQGLQFLIQYYNGEERAKGNILERFSAQQFPDLHSELNLSSLELGDSALYFCASTESTGDTEAFFGQGTRLTVV.

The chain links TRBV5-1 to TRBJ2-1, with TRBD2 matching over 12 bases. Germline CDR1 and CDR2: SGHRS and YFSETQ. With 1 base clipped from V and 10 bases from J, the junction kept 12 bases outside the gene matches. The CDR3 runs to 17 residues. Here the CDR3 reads CASSLYISGLAGSEQFF. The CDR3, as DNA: TGCGCCAGCAGCTTGTATATCTCCGGACTAGCGGGGAGCGAGCAGTTCTTC.

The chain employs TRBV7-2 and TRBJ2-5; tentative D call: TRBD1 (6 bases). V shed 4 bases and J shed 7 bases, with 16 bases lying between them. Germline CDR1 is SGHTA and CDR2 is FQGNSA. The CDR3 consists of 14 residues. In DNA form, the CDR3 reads TGTGCCAGCAGCTCCTACAGGGCCCAGGGGACCCAGTACTTC. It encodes CASSSYRAQGTQYF. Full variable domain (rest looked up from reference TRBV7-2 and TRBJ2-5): GAGVSQSPSNKVTEKGKDVELRCDPISGHTALYWYRQSLGQGLEFLIYFQGNSAPDKSGLPSDRFSAERTGGSVSTLTIQRTQQEDSAVYLCASSSYRAQGTQYFGPGTRLLVL.

CDR3 loop: CAWSEDSYNEQFF. DNA of the CDR3: TGTGCCTGGAGTGAGGACAGTTACAATGAGCAGTTCTTC. V usage is TRBV30 and J usage is TRBJ2-1; D is possibly TRBD1 (6 bases). V lost 1 base and J lost 4, with 8 bases in between. CDR1 is GTSNPN and CDR2 is SVGIG in the germline V gene (reference sequence). The CDR3 runs to 13 residues. The complete variable domain, with remaining parts taken from reference TRBV30 and TRBJ2-1, reads SQTIHQWPATLVQPVGSPLSLECTVEGTSNPNLYWYRQAAGRGLQLLFYSVGIGQISSEVPQNLSASRPQDRQFILSSKKLLLSDSGFYLCAWSEDSYNEQFFGPGTRLTVL.

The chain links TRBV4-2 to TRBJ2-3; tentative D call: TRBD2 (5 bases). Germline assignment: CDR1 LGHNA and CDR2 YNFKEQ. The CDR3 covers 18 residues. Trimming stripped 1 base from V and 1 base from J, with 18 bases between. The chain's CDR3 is CASSQADEGLAGTDTQYF. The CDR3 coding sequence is TGTGCCAGCAGCCAAGCGGATGAGGGCCTGGCGGGCACAGATACGCAGTATTTT.

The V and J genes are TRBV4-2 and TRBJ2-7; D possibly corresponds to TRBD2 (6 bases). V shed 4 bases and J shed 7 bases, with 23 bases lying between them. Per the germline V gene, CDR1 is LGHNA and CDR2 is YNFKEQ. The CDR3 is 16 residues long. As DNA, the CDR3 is TGTGCCAGCAGCCCCAGGCCACTAGCCGAAGGGAGAGAGCAGTACTTC. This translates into CASSPRPLAEGREQYF.

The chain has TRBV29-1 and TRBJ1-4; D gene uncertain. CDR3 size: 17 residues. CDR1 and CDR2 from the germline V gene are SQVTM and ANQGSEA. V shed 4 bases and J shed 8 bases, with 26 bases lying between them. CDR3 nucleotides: TGCAGCGTTGCCCTGACCGGAGTCGCTGGGTTACGGGAAAAACTGTTTTTT. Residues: CSVALTGVAGLREKLFF.

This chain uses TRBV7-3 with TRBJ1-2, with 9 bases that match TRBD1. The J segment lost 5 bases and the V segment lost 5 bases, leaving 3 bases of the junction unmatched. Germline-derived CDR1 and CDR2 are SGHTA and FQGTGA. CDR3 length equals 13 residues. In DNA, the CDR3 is TGTGCCAGCAGCGAGACAGGGGGGTATGGCTACACCTTC. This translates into CASSETGGYGYTF.

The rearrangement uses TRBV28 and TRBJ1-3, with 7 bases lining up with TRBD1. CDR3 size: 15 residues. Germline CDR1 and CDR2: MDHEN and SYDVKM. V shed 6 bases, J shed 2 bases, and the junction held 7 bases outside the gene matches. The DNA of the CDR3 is TGTGCCAGCAGACCCGACAGGGCAACTGGAAACACCATATATTTT. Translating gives CASRPDRATGNTIYF.

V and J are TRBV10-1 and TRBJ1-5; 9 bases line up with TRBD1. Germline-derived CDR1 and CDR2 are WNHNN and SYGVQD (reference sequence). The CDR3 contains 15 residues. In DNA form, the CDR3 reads TGCGGCAGACTGTATTCCGGGACAGGGAACCAGCCCCAGCATTTT. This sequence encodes CGRLYSGTGNQPQHF.

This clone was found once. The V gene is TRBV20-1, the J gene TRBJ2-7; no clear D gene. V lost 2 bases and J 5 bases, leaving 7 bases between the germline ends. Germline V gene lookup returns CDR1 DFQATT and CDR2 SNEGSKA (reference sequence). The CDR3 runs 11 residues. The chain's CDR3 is CSARLVNEQYF. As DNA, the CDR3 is TGCAGTGCTAGACTAGTTAACGAGCAGTACTTC.